These T cell receptor beta chains were read from a single sample in a study of immune cell composition in non-small cell lung cancer. Measured with immunoSEQ multiplex PCR; TCRdb has only the in-frame clones, and not every one. The table includes around 13,000 clones, more than 65% detected once. The sequencing input was lung tumor tissue. These receptors were obtained from a human donor with non-small cell lung cancer. CDR3s include the opening cysteine and the closing phenylalanine or tryptophan. Fields, in order: D gene, J gene, V gene, clone size, CDR3 DNA, CDR3 protein. A D gene is named only where the DNA matches it firmly. The size of a clone is reported for some rows only, either as once, few or many, or as a class for expanded clones.

d_call: .
j_call: TRBJ2-3
v_call: TRBV11-3
clone_size: .
cdr3_nt: TGTGCCAGCAGCATACAGGGAACAGATACGCAGTATTTT
cdr3_aa: CASSIQGTDTQYF

d_call: TRBD1
j_call: TRBJ1-3
v_call: TRBV5-1
clone_size: once
cdr3_nt: TGCGCCAGCAGCCCAGCCGGGACAGGCTCTGGAAACACCATATATTTT
cdr3_aa: CASSPAGTGSGNTIYF

d_call: .
j_call: TRBJ2-1
v_call: TRBV29-1
clone_size: once
cdr3_nt: TGCAGCGCCCGAGGGTTGGGCAATGAGCAGTTCTTC
cdr3_aa: CSARGLGNEQFF

d_call: TRBD1
j_call: TRBJ1-2
v_call: TRBV19
clone_size: once
cdr3_nt: TGTGCCAGTAAGGACAGGAACTATGGCTACACCTTC
cdr3_aa: CASKDRNYGYTF

d_call: TRBD1
j_call: TRBJ1-1
v_call: TRBV13
clone_size: .
cdr3_nt: TGTGCCAGCAGCCGCGGACAGGGGAACACTGAAGCTTTCTTT
cdr3_aa: CASSRGQGNTEAFF

d_call: TRBD2
j_call: TRBJ2-3
v_call: TRBV5-6
clone_size: .
cdr3_nt: TGTGCCAGCACCGATACGACTAGCGGGCTTTTCACAGATACGCAGTATTTT
cdr3_aa: CASTDTTSGLFTDTQYF

d_call: TRBD2
j_call: TRBJ2-1
v_call: TRBV9
clone_size: .
cdr3_nt: TGTGCCAGCAGCGCGTCTAGCGGGGTTGGGAATGAGCAGTTCTTC
cdr3_aa: CASSASSGVGNEQFF

d_call: TRBD1
j_call: TRBJ2-1
v_call: TRBV4-1
clone_size: .
cdr3_nt: TGCGCCAGCAGCCTAGGGGAGACAGGGGGCCTCAATGAGCAGTTCTTC
cdr3_aa: CASSLGETGGLNEQFF

d_call: .
j_call: TRBJ1-3
v_call: TRBV19
clone_size: .
cdr3_nt: TGTGCCAGCGGGGCTGGAAACACCATATATTTT
cdr3_aa: CASGAGNTIYF

d_call: TRBD1
j_call: TRBJ2-3
v_call: TRBV7-9
clone_size: .
cdr3_nt: TGTGCCAGCGGCGACAGGGGGAAGCCGACAGATACGCAGTATTTT
cdr3_aa: CASGDRGKPTDTQYF

d_call: .
j_call: TRBJ2-7
v_call: TRBV15
clone_size: .
cdr3_nt: TGTGCCACCAGCAGAGGAGGAGCCTACACCTACGAGCAGTACTTC
cdr3_aa: CATSRGGAYTYEQYF

d_call: .
j_call: TRBJ1-5
v_call: TRBV6-5
clone_size: .
cdr3_nt: TGTGCCAGCAGTTACTCGACTTCCCAGCCCCAGCATTTT
cdr3_aa: CASSYSTSQPQHF

d_call: .
j_call: TRBJ2-7
v_call: TRBV7-9
clone_size: .
cdr3_nt: TGTGCCAGCAGCTTAAGGGGCGGGGACTACGAGCAGTACTTC
cdr3_aa: CASSLRGGDYEQYF

d_call: TRBD2
j_call: TRBJ2-1
v_call: TRBV4-2
clone_size: few
cdr3_nt: TGTGCCAGCAGCCAACGGACTAGCGGGAGGTCGAATGAGCAGTTCTTC
cdr3_aa: CASSQRTSGRSNEQFF

d_call: TRBD2
j_call: TRBJ2-7
v_call: TRBV19
clone_size: .
cdr3_nt: TGTGCCAGTAGTATTCAAGCGGGGGGTCGGTACGAGCAGTACTTC
cdr3_aa: CASSIQAGGRYEQYF

d_call: .
j_call: TRBJ1-3
v_call: TRBV30
clone_size: .
cdr3_nt: TGTGCCTGGAGCGTCCGGGGAGCTGGAAACACCATATATTTT
cdr3_aa: CAWSVRGAGNTIYF

d_call: TRBD1
j_call: TRBJ1-5
v_call: TRBV4-2
clone_size: .
cdr3_nt: TGTGCCAGCAGCCAAGTAGAGGGGGCGAGGCAGCCCCAGCATTTT
cdr3_aa: CASSQVEGARQPQHF

d_call: TRBD1
j_call: TRBJ1-1
v_call: TRBV5-6
clone_size: medium-sized
cdr3_nt: TGTGCCAGCAGCAGGGACAGGGTGGCTTTCTTT
cdr3_aa: CASSRDRVAFF

d_call: .
j_call: TRBJ2-1
v_call: TRBV9
clone_size: .
cdr3_nt: TGTGCCAGCAGCGTGGGCGGGGACAGTTACAATGAGCAGTTCTTC
cdr3_aa: CASSVGGDSYNEQFF

d_call: TRBD2
j_call: TRBJ2-3
v_call: TRBV9
clone_size: .
cdr3_nt: TGTGCCAGCAGCGTGCCGGAAGCGGGAGAGGCAGATACGCAGTATTTT
cdr3_aa: CASSVPEAGEADTQYF

d_call: .
j_call: TRBJ2-5
v_call: TRBV15
clone_size: .
cdr3_nt: TGTGCCACCAGCAGAGTAGTAGTTGGTGGTGAGACCCAGTACTTC
cdr3_aa: CATSRVVVGGETQYF

d_call: .
j_call: TRBJ1-4
v_call: TRBV6-1
clone_size: .
cdr3_nt: TGTGCCAGCATGACTAGGGCAACTAATGAAAAACTGTTTTTT
cdr3_aa: CASMTRATNEKLFF

d_call: TRBD1
j_call: TRBJ1-2
v_call: TRBV6-6
clone_size: .
cdr3_nt: TGTGCCAGCACATTGGAAGTGGGACAGGCTTATGGCTACACCTTC
cdr3_aa: CASTLEVGQAYGYTF

d_call: .
j_call: TRBJ2-1
v_call: TRBV7-3
clone_size: .
cdr3_nt: TGTGCCAGCAGCTCTTTGCCGGGTGAGCAGTTCTTC
cdr3_aa: CASSSLPGEQFF

d_call: TRBD2
j_call: TRBJ2-1
v_call: TRBV4-2
clone_size: .
cdr3_nt: TGTGCCAGCAGCCAAGAGGAGCGGGGGGGCCCCAATGAGCAGTTCTTC
cdr3_aa: CASSQEERGGPNEQFF

d_call: TRBD2
j_call: TRBJ2-5
v_call: TRBV7-2
clone_size: .
cdr3_nt: TGTGCCAGCAGCCCCCTCGGGGGACTAGCGGTCCAAGAGACCCAGTACTTC
cdr3_aa: CASSPLGGLAVQETQYF

d_call: TRBD1
j_call: TRBJ2-5
v_call: TRBV5-1
clone_size: .
cdr3_nt: TGCGCCAGCAGCTTGGGGCTGACAGGGGCTCAAGAGACCCAGTACTTC
cdr3_aa: CASSLGLTGAQETQYF

d_call: TRBD1
j_call: TRBJ1-2
v_call: TRBV9
clone_size: few
cdr3_nt: TGTGCCAGCAGCGTAGGGGGACAGGGATTTGGTGGCTACACCTTC
cdr3_aa: CASSVGGQGFGGYTF

d_call: TRBD1
j_call: TRBJ1-1
v_call: TRBV5-6
clone_size: .
cdr3_nt: TGTGCCAGCAGCACGGACAGGGCCACTGAAGCTTTCTTT
cdr3_aa: CASSTDRATEAFF

d_call: TRBD2
j_call: TRBJ2-7
v_call: TRBV7-9
clone_size: .
cdr3_nt: TGTGCCAGCAGCGTTTCTAGCGGGGGGGCGGGGGAGCAGTACTTC
cdr3_aa: CASSVSSGGAGEQYF

d_call: .
j_call: TRBJ2-3
v_call: TRBV6-6
clone_size: .
cdr3_nt: TGTGCCAGCAGCCATCAAGCGGTTATCACAGATACGCAGTATTTT
cdr3_aa: CASSHQAVITDTQYF

d_call: TRBD1
j_call: TRBJ1-2
v_call: TRBV27
clone_size: .
cdr3_nt: TGTGCCAGCAGTTTAGGTCTCGGACAGGGGGCTAACTATGGCTACACCTTC
cdr3_aa: CASSLGLGQGANYGYTF

d_call: .
j_call: TRBJ2-3
v_call: TRBV7-9
clone_size: once
cdr3_nt: TGTGCCAGCAGCTCCCGGGGAAAGAGGTCCGCAGATACGCAGTATTTT
cdr3_aa: CASSSRGKRSADTQYF

d_call: TRBD1
j_call: TRBJ2-7
v_call: TRBV4-1
clone_size: .
cdr3_nt: TGCGCCAGCAGCCACACAGGGGGCTCCTACGAGCAGTACTTC
cdr3_aa: CASSHTGGSYEQYF

d_call: .
j_call: TRBJ2-7
v_call: TRBV29-1
clone_size: .
cdr3_nt: TGCAGCGTTGTGGGTGAGGGCGGCCGGGCCGAGCAGTACTTC
cdr3_aa: CSVVGEGGRAEQYF

d_call: .
j_call: TRBJ1-1
v_call: TRBV18
clone_size: .
cdr3_nt: TGTGCCAGCTCACCAGCCGCCAGGGCGGAAGCTTTCTTT
cdr3_aa: CASSPAARAEAFF

d_call: .
j_call: TRBJ2-7
v_call: TRBV4-1
clone_size: few
cdr3_nt: TGCGCCAGCAGCCAAAATCGACAGGACCTATACGAGCAGTACTTC
cdr3_aa: CASSQNRQDLYEQYF

d_call: TRBD1
j_call: TRBJ1-5
v_call: TRBV7-9
clone_size: .
cdr3_nt: TGTGCCAGCAGCTTGGGGGACAGCGGCAATCAGCCCCAGCATTTT
cdr3_aa: CASSLGDSGNQPQHF

d_call: .
j_call: TRBJ2-3
v_call: TRBV30
clone_size: .
cdr3_nt: TGTGCCTGGAGAAACAGGGTTACTAGCACAGATACGCAGTATTTT
cdr3_aa: CAWRNRVTSTDTQYF

d_call: .
j_call: TRBJ2-2
v_call: TRBV6-5
clone_size: few
cdr3_nt: TGTGCCAGCAGTTACTCGATCTCCCGGACCGGGGAGCTGTTTTTT
cdr3_aa: CASSYSISRTGELFF

d_call: TRBD1
j_call: TRBJ1-2
v_call: TRBV4-2
clone_size: .
cdr3_nt: TGTGCCAGCAGTCGACTCACTCGGGACAGGGGCGGATTTAGATATGGCTACACCTTC
cdr3_aa: CASSRLTRDRGGFRYGYTF

d_call: .
j_call: TRBJ2-3
v_call: TRBV11-3
clone_size: .
cdr3_nt: TGTGCCAGCAGCTTAGGCGGATCTAGCACAGATACGCAGTATTTT
cdr3_aa: CASSLGGSSTDTQYF

d_call: TRBD2
j_call: TRBJ2-1
v_call: TRBV5-4
clone_size: .
cdr3_nt: TGTGCCAGCGGGCCGGGACTAGCCGCTGAGCAGTTCTTC
cdr3_aa: CASGPGLAAEQFF

d_call: TRBD1
j_call: TRBJ2-3
v_call: TRBV5-1
clone_size: .
cdr3_nt: TGCGCCAGCAGCTGGAGACAGGGATCCTCTAGCACAGATACGCAGTATTTT
cdr3_aa: CASSWRQGSSSTDTQYF

d_call: .
j_call: TRBJ2-7
v_call: TRBV6-5
clone_size: few
cdr3_nt: TGTGCCAGCCTTTCCCGCTCCCGAGGAGACGAGCAGTACTTC
cdr3_aa: CASLSRSRGDEQYF

d_call: TRBD1
j_call: TRBJ1-1
v_call: TRBV7-3
clone_size: .
cdr3_nt: TGTGCCAGCAGCCTGACAGGGGGCACTGAAGCTTTCTTT
cdr3_aa: CASSLTGGTEAFF